The present entry profiles one T cell receptor beta chain with its context. Combining a sample-barcoded 5' primer with a J-beta primer mix, a second PCR ran for roughly 6 to 12 cycles. TCRdb re-derived calls from the 5' RACE reads in MiXCR, one entry per CDR3 protein. The repertoire holds some 1,500,000 distinct CDR3 sequences, with 40% to 45% as singletons. The germline V gene encodes CDR1 SGHRS and CDR2 YFSETQ. The V end lost 0 bases, the J end lost 4 bases, and 10 bases lay between the germline ends. The CDR3 runs 14 residues. This entry comes from a study of blood T cells in healthy people across ages.

The sequencing input was blood. The sequence came from a woman between 18 and 30 years old in good health. J is TRBJ2-5 and V is TRBV5-1; D is ambiguous. The CDR3 loop is CASSLERPGETQYF. CDR3 coding DNA: TGCGCCAGCAGCTTGGAAAGGCCAGGAGAGACCCAGTACTTC.